One and the same sample provided the 8 T cell receptor beta chains below, sequenced in a study of blood T cell repertoires in COVID-19. Libraries were prepared by immunoSEQ multiplex PCR; TCRdb keeps only in-frame clonotypes and omits some of them. Of around 250,000 clones in the sample, approximately 90% were seen once. Sequencing was performed on PBMCs or T cells enriched from blood (not recorded which). The receptor source for this set is a man aged 35-49 years who had been exposed to COVID-19.

The chain couples TRBV7-2 to TRBJ1-2; 7 nucleotides line up with TRBD1. Per the germline V gene, CDR1 is SGHTA and CDR2 is FQGNSA. V shed 3 bases and J 8 bases; nucleotides not matched to a gene: 6. The CDR3 length is 13 residues. The CDR3 DNA sequence: TGTGCCAGCAGCTTTGGGACAGCAGGCGGCTACACCTTC. As protein: CASSFGTAGGYTF.

This chain connects TRBV28 to TRBJ2-5; D is undetermined. CDR1 and CDR2 (germline): MDHEN, SYDVKM. V lost 7 bases, J lost 0 bases, and 9 bases lay in between. This CDR3 has 13 residues. The CDR3 DNA reads TGTGCCAGCACCTCCTCGTACCAAGAGACCCAGTACTTC. It translates to CASTSSYQETQYF.

This clone has more than one count but fewer than ten. This sequence joins TRBV4-1 and TRBJ2-7; possibly TRBD1 for D (6 bases). V shed 3 bases and J shed 4 bases, with 28 bases lying between them. CDR1 MGHRA and CDR2 YSYEKL come from the germline V gene. The length of the CDR3 is 19 residues. CDR3 protein: CASSQAPTSGVRTDYEQYF. The CDR3 DNA sequence: TGCGCCAGCAGCCAGGCCCCGACGTCAGGAGTCCGGACAGATTACGAGCAGTACTTC.

V gene TRBV9 combines with J gene TRBJ2-2; TRBD2 aligns across 9 bases. The germline V gene has CDR1 SGDLS and CDR2 YYNGEE. The ends lost 0 bases at V and 6 bases at J; junction bases unmatched: 9. This CDR3 has 17 amino acids. The CDR3 spells CASSVATRASGAGELFF. DNA of the CDR3: TGTGCCAGCAGCGTAGCTACGAGGGCTAGCGGGGCCGGGGAGCTGTTTTTT.

The rearrangement uses TRBV24-1 and TRBJ2-1, with 8 bases aligning to TRBD2. V shed 7 bases, J shed 3 bases, and the junction held 10 bases outside the gene matches. This CDR3 has 16 amino acids. The V gene's germline CDR1 is KGHDR and CDR2 SFDVKD. The chain's CDR3 is CATRPLAVLHYNEQFF. The DNA of the CDR3 is TGTGCCACCAGGCCACTAGCGGTTCTTCACTACAATGAGCAGTTCTTC.

CDR3 nucleotides: TGTGCCAGCAGTTTCGGCGGGGGGGGGCAAAATCAGCCCCAGCATTTT. Its translation: CASSFGGGGQNQPQHF. The J gene is TRBJ1-5, the V gene TRBV28, with a possible D match to TRBD1 (6 bases). The length of the CDR3 is 16 residues. Germline V lookup: CDR1 MDHEN, CDR2 SYDVKM. Trimming took off 3 bases at V and 4 bases at J, with 16 bases between the two ends.

The chain couples TRBV28 to TRBJ1-1; 7 bases are a match to TRBD1. Germline CDR1 MDHEN, CDR2 SYDVKM. The junction had 8 bases not matched to a gene; V was cut back by 6 bases and J by 1 base. The CDR3 is made up of 15 amino acids. CDR3 sequence (DNA): TGTGCCAGCAGGTCCACAGGGGCCCCGAACACTGAAGCTTTCTTT. Protein product: CASRSTGAPNTEAFF.

The chain combines TRBV4-2 with TRBJ2-6, with D hard to call. V lost 0 bases and J lost 9, with 9 bases in between. The CDR3 contains 14 residues. The germline gives CDR1 LGHNA, CDR2 YNFKEQ. CDR3 region: CASSQDNTNNVLTF. The CDR3 DNA sequence: TGTGCCAGCAGCCAAGACAACACCAACAACGTCCTGACTTTC.